The 24 T cell receptor beta chains below were found in one sample sequenced in a study of T-cell reconstitution after alpha-beta-depleted transplantation in children. The TCRbeta library incorporated unique molecular identifiers. Using its own MiXCR run on the PCR reads, TCRdb lists one record per CDR3 protein. The sample consists of about 370,000 distinct CDR3 sequences, roughly 20% of them appearing once. The input for sequencing was PBMCs from the stem cell graft donor, taken from the stem cell graft. The source is a human donor who donated a stem cell graft to a child with acute myeloid leukemia.

A note on this clonotype: An end of the junction does not agree with germline; a read error may underlie this. This rearrangement joins TRBV2 to TRBJ2-1; TRBD2 might be the D (7 bases). CDR1 and CDR2 from the germline V gene are SNHLY and FYNNEI. The CDR3 is 13 amino acids. Here the CDR3 DNA reads TGTGCCAGCATTGGGGGGGCTAGCGATGAGCGGTTCTTC. This translates into CASIGGASDERFF. Drawing the rest from reference TRBV2 and TRBJ2-1, the complete variable domain is EPEVTQTPSHQVTQMGQEVILRCVPISNHLYFYWYRQILGQKVEFLVSFYNNEISEKSEIFDDQFSVERPDGSNFTLKIRSTKLEDSAMYFCASIGGASDERFFGPGTRLTVL.

The chain is built from TRBV6-1 and TRBJ1-2; tentatively, D is TRBD1 (5 bases). The CDR3 has 18 residues. Trimming pared 6 bases from V and 4 bases from J, leaving 27 bases between. Germline assignment: CDR1 MNHNS and CDR2 SASEGT. The CDR3 reads CASSDNNPGGLPVYGYTF. DNA for the CDR3: TGTGCCAGCAGCGACAATAATCCCGGGGGTCTTCCAGTCTATGGCTACACCTTC.

The chain carries TRBV29-1 and TRBJ1-2; D possibly corresponds to TRBD1 (5 bases). The CDR3 has 15 residues. The germline V gene encodes CDR1 SQVTM and CDR2 ANQGSEA. With 3 bases removed from V and 2 bases from J, the gap between germline ends came to 16 bases. CDR3 residues: CSVDYPDRANYGYTF. Written as DNA, the CDR3 is TGCAGCGTTGATTATCCAGACAGAGCCAACTATGGCTACACCTTC.

This clonotype was seen at least ten times. This sequence joins TRBV29-1 and TRBJ2-7; weak D call: TRBD2 (6 bases). Germline V gene data show CDR1 as SQVTM and CDR2 as ANQGSEA. The ends were cut back, 2 bases at V and 4 bases at J, with 12 bases in the middle. This CDR3 has 13 residues. The CDR3 DNA sequence: TGCAGCGTTGAACAGGGAGGCGCGTACGAGCAGTACTTC. This codes for CSVEQGGAYEQYF.

The gene calls are TRBV5-1 and TRBJ1-1; no clear D. CDR1 and CDR2 (germline): SGHRS, YFSETQ. CDR3 size: 13 residues. V was clipped by 4 bases and J by 5 bases, with 12 bases between them. The CDR3 DNA sequence: TGCGCCAGCAGCGAGGTGGTGGGAACTGAAGCTTTCTTT. Translating it yields CASSEVVGTEAFF. The whole variable domain, remainder taken from reference TRBV5-1 and TRBJ1-1, is KAGVTQTPRYLIKTRGQQVTLSCSPISGHRSVSWYQQTPGQGLQFLFEYFSETQRNKGNFPGRFSGRQFSNSRSEMNVSTLELGDSALYLCASSEVVGTEAFFGQGTRLTVV.

V gene TRBV4-2 combines with J gene TRBJ1-2, with D tentatively TRBD1 (6 bases). Trimming left V 0 bases short and J 8 bases short, with 16 bases between. The germline V gene encodes CDR1 LGHNA and CDR2 YNFKEQ. The length of the CDR3 is 15 residues. DNA of the CDR3: TGTGCCAGCAGCCAAGATAATCGGGGGCTCGGCGGCTACACCTTC. Encoded protein: CASSQDNRGLGGYTF.

There are many counts of this clonotype. The genes are TRBV27 and TRBJ2-7, with 11 bases lining up with TRBD2. Trimming took 7 bases from V and 2 from J; bases not matched to a gene: 1. CDR1 and CDR2 (germline): MNHEY, SMNVEV (reference sequence). The CDR3 extends over 13 amino acids. CDR3 nucleotides: TGTGCCAGCATGACTAGCGGGACCTACGAGCAGTACTTC. This sequence encodes CASMTSGTYEQYF.

J is TRBJ2-2 and V is TRBV12-3 or TRBV12-4, with unresolved D. V was clipped by 2 bases and J by 3 bases, with 7 bases between them. The CDR3 totals 14 residues. CDR3 protein: CASSLWQYTGELFF. The CDR3, as DNA: TGTGCCAGCAGTTTATGGCAGTACACCGGGGAGCTGTTTTTT.

The gene calls are TRBV7-2 and TRBJ2-7; possibly TRBD2 for D (5 bases). Germline V gene data show CDR1 as SGHTA and CDR2 as FQGNSA. The CDR3 has 14 amino acids. V was pared by 8 bases and J by 2 bases, with 16 bases between. CDR3 region: CASGRRQVPYEQYF. CDR3 nucleotide sequence: TGTGCCAGCGGCCGGAGGCAGGTACCCTACGAGCAGTACTTC.

Many counts were recorded for this clonotype. The chain recombines TRBV29-1 with TRBJ2-1, with D maybe TRBD1 (6 bases). Germline V gene sequence: CDR1 SQVTM, CDR2 ANQGSEA. The ends were cut back, 5 bases at V and 5 bases at J, with 13 bases in the middle. The CDR3 is 13 residues long. This CDR3 reads CSVSRTDNNEQFF. In DNA form, the CDR3 reads TGCAGCGTTAGTAGGACAGACAACAATGAGCAGTTCTTC.

This clonotype was counted a few times. This sequence joins TRBV6-1 and TRBJ2-7; 9 positions agree with TRBD1. Germline V gives CDR1 MNHNS, CDR2 SASEGT. The J segment lost 5 bases and the V segment lost 6 bases, leaving 8 bases of the junction unmatched. CDR3 length equals 14 residues. The CDR3 region has the DNA TGTGCCAGCAGGGGTCCGGGACAGGGCCACGAGCAGTACTTC. Translated, it gives CASRGPGQGHEQYF.

Only a few counts were recorded for this clonotype. The chain carries TRBV20-1 and TRBJ2-1, with 7 bases matching TRBD2. The CDR3 is made up of 14 amino acids. Per germline, CDR1 DFQATT and CDR2 SNEGSKA (reference sequence). The junction had 10 bases not matched to a gene; V was cut back by 6 bases and J by 5 bases. In DNA form, the CDR3 reads TGCAGTGCCATTGAAAGCGGGAAAGACAATGAGCAGTTCTTC. Residues: CSAIESGKDNEQFF.

J is TRBJ2-7 and V is TRBV7-6, with TRBD1 matching over 7 bases. This CDR3 contains 16 residues. V lost 5 bases to trimming and J lost 2 bases; unmatched junction nucleotides: 12. From germline, CDR1 is SGHVS and CDR2 FNYEAQ. CDR3 nucleotide sequence: TGTGCCAGCAGCCCCAGGACAGGACCGGGCCCCTACGAGCAGTACTTC. Translating gives CASSPRTGPGPYEQYF.

This clonotype was detected only a few times. The chain joins TRBV7-9 to TRBJ1-5; possible D gene TRBD1, 5 bases. This CDR3 is 13 amino acids long. V shed 7 bases and J shed 6 bases, with 13 bases lying between them. The germline gives CDR1 SEHNR, CDR2 FQNEAQ (reference sequence). CDR3 sequence: CASTRGEAQPQHF. As DNA, the CDR3 is TGTGCCAGCACCCGAGGGGAAGCTCAGCCCCAGCATTTT.

The rearrangement joins TRBV4-3 to TRBJ2-5; D may be TRBD1 or TRBD2 (5 bases each). The ends were cut back, 3 bases at V and 5 bases at J, with 10 bases in the middle. The CDR3 loop spans 13 amino acids. Germline assignment: CDR1 LGHNA and CDR2 YSLEER. The CDR3 here is CASSQGTGETQYF. CDR3 DNA: TGCGCCAGCAGCCAGGGGACGGGGGAGACCCAGTACTTC.

The CDR3 is CASSFSGTGETQYF. CDR3 nucleotides: TGTGCCAGCAGTTTTTCGGGGACCGGAGAGACCCAGTACTTC. The genes are TRBV12-3 or TRBV12-4 and TRBJ2-5; either TRBD1 or TRBD2 may fit D (5 bases each). The CDR3 length is 14 residues. Trimming pared 3 bases from V and 4 bases from J, leaving 12 bases between.

V and J are TRBV6-5 and TRBJ2-2; TRBD2 agrees at 14 bases. The CDR3 is 16 residues long. J lost 8 bases, V lost 2 bases, and 4 bases had no gene match. Germline values: CDR1 MNHEY, CDR2 SVGAGI. The CDR3 DNA reads as TGTGCCAGCAGTTACGAGACTAGCGGGAGGGGGGGGGAGCTGTTTTTT. Protein sequence: CASSYETSGRGGELFF.

The table lists this clonotype with a few counts. The rearrangement uses TRBV5-1 and TRBJ2-3, with TRBD1 as a possible D gene (6 bases). The germline V gene encodes CDR1 SGHRS and CDR2 YFSETQ. The CDR3 loop spans 14 amino acids. V lost 4 bases and J lost 0, with 9 bases in between. CDR3 coding DNA: TGCGCCAGCAGCCCTGGACAGAGCACAGATACGCAGTATTTT. It specifies CASSPGQSTDTQYF.

The V gene is TRBV28, the J gene TRBJ2-5, with 13 nucleotides matching TRBD2. The length of the CDR3 is 16 residues. With V trimmed by 5 bases and J by 2 bases, 5 bases remained unmatched. Germline V gene sequence: CDR1 MDHEN, CDR2 SYDVKM. The CDR3 bases are TGTGCCAGCAGTGTAGGACTAGCGGGAGAACAAGAGACCCAGTACTTC. The encoded protein is CASSVGLAGEQETQYF.

This clonotype has a count of ten or more. The chain joins TRBV15 to TRBJ2-1; 12 positions agree with TRBD2. This CDR3 region has 16 residues. V was pared by 3 bases and J by 12 bases, with 12 bases of the junction left unmatched. The germline gives CDR1 LNHNV, CDR2 YYDKDF (reference sequence). The CDR3 DNA follows: TGTGCCACCAGCAGTGCTCCGACTAGCGGGAGTCGTCCGCAGTTCTTC. It specifies CATSSAPTSGSRPQFF.

This sequence joins TRBV7-8 and TRBJ2-2; D is perhaps TRBD1 or TRBD2 (5 bases each). The CDR3 is 16 residues long. Germline V lookup: CDR1 SGHVS, CDR2 FQNEAQ. V lost 5 bases and J 2 bases, leaving 15 bases between the germline ends. In DNA form, the CDR3 reads TGTGCCAGCAGCCTTATGAGTGGGGGAAACACCGGGGAGCTGTTTTTT. It codes for CASSLMSGGNTGELFF.

The chain uses TRBV12-3 or TRBV12-4 and TRBJ1-4; D remains ambiguous. The CDR3 totals 13 residues. V lost 8 bases and J lost 8, with 15 bases in between. CDR3 DNA: TGTGCCAGCTCCCTCCCCCTGGGGGAAAAACTGTTTTTT. It yields the protein CASSLPLGEKLFF.

V and J are TRBV12-3 or TRBV12-4 and TRBJ2-7; 9 bases line up with TRBD2. The junction had 3 bases not matched to a gene; V was cut back by 6 bases and J by 0 bases. The CDR3 sequence is 14 residues long. In nucleotides, the CDR3 is TGTGCCAGCAGGAAGGGACTAGCCTCCTACGAGCAGTACTTC. Translated, it gives CASRKGLASYEQYF.

V gene TRBV10-3 combines with J gene TRBJ2-1; D call uncertain. There are 13 residues in the CDR3. Looked up from germline, CDR1 is ENHRY and CDR2 is SYGVKD. Trimming stripped 4 bases from V and 10 bases from J, with 14 bases between. The CDR3 DNA sequence: TGTGCCATCAGTGTTTCCGGGCAAGGCGAGCAGTTCTTC. Translation: CAISVSGQGEQFF.